A selection of T cell receptor beta chains follows, all from one sample in a study of CD8+CD57+ T cells in acquired aplastic anemia. One entry per CDR3 protein, called by TCRdb with MiXCR from the reads. The sample holds 100,000 to 120,000 distinct CDR3 sequences, around 50% seen once. The sample taken for sequencing was sorted CD4+, CD8+, or CD8+CD57+ T cells (not recorded which) from PBMCs. The receptors originated from a human donor in good health, serving as a control. The CDR3 runs from the conserved cysteine through the conserved F or W. A D gene is named only where the DNA matches it firmly. Part of the rows lack a size; the others show once, few, many or a class for expanded clones.

NA	TRBV10-3	TRBJ2-3	NA	TGTGCCATCAGTGAGGTTCAGGGATTGGGCACAGATACGCAGTATTTT	CAISEVQGLGTDTQYF
NA	TRBV15	TRBJ1-1	NA	TGTGCCACCAGCAGAGATATTTCGGTAAGTCGAGGACCGACAGAGGAAGCTTTCTTT	CATSRDISVSRGPTEEAFF
NA	TRBV25-1	TRBJ2-7	NA	TGTGCCAGCAGCGGGGGGCGCTACGAGCAGTACTTC	CASSGGRYEQYF
NA	TRBV2	TRBJ1-1	NA	TGTGCCAGCAGCCAACAGGGTAACCCAGGCACTGAAGCTTTCTTT	CASSQQGNPGTEAFF
once	TRBV29-1	TRBJ1-2	NA	TGCAGCGTTGTAAGGGTCACCTATGGCTACACCTTC	CSVVRVTYGYTF
NA	TRBV25-1	TRBJ2-5	NA	TGTGCCAGCAGCTCTTCAGGGTTAGAGACCCAGTACTTC	CASSSSGLETQYF
many	TRBV15	TRBJ1-5	TRBD1	TGTGCCACCAGCCGGGACAGGGGGTTACATCAGCCCCAGCATTTT	CATSRDRGLHQPQHF
few	TRBV2	TRBJ2-2	NA	TGTGCCAGCGCTAGTCAGGGGACGAACACCGGGGAGCTGTTTTTT	CASASQGTNTGELFF
NA	TRBV6-1	TRBJ2-1	TRBD2	TGTGCCAGCAGTGAAGAGCTGGGACTAGCTTCGTACAATGAGCAGTTCTTC	CASSEELGLASYNEQFF
NA	TRBV27	TRBJ1-5	TRBD1	TGTGCCAGCAGGAGGACAGGGGGATATTATAGCAATCAGCCCCAGCATTTT	CASRRTGGYYSNQPQHF
NA	TRBV20-1	TRBJ2-7	TRBD1	TGCAGTGCTAGAGCCCGGGGTCCCGGGACAGGGGTCTACGAGCAGTACTTC	CSARARGPGTGVYEQYF
NA	TRBV25-1	TRBJ2-1	TRBD2	TGTGCCAGCAGTTTCAGCGGGGGGGACAATGAGCAGTTCTTC	CASSFSGGDNEQFF
NA	TRBV3-1	TRBJ2-1	NA	TGTGCCAGCAGCCAAGATCAGCACAATGAGCAGTTCTTC	CASSQDQHNEQFF
NA	TRBV25-1	TRBJ1-5	NA	TGTGCCAGCAGTGGGGGGGGACGGAGAAGCAATCAGCCCCAGCATTTT	CASSGGGRRSNQPQHF
NA	TRBV11-2	TRBJ2-5	NA	TGTGCCAGCACCATAGTCGAGGGTGTAAGGCAAGAGACCCAGTACTTC	CASTIVEGVRQETQYF
few	TRBV19	TRBJ2-7	NA	TGTGCCAGTAGTATAGGGGACTCCCCCTACGAGCAGTACTTC	CASSIGDSPYEQYF
few	TRBV11-1	TRBJ2-3	TRBD2	TGTGCCAGCAGCTCTCGGGAGGGGGGTTACACAGATACGCAGTATTTT	CASSSREGGYTDTQYF
many	TRBV2	TRBJ1-4	TRBD1	TGTGCCAGCAGTGTATACAGGGGGGGTAATGAAAAACTGTTTTTT	CASSVYRGGNEKLFF
few	TRBV6-1	TRBJ1-3	NA	TGTGCCAGCAGTGAGCGGGACACCTACAGCTTTGGAAACACCATATATTTT	CASSERDTYSFGNTIYF
many	TRBV19	TRBJ1-5	TRBD1	TGTGCCAGTAGTGTCAGGGGGCATCAGCCCCAGCATTTT	CASSVRGHQPQHF
NA	TRBV19	TRBJ1-2	NA	TGTGCCAGTAGTATCGGACACGATGGGGATGGCTACACCTTC	CASSIGHDGDGYTF
NA	TRBV15	TRBJ2-1	TRBD1	TGTGCCACCAGCAGACAGACAGGGGCATACAATGAGCAGTTCTTC	CATSRQTGAYNEQFF
NA	TRBV20-1	TRBJ2-7	TRBD1	TGCAGTGCTAGTATAGACAGGGGCGAGCAGTACTTC	CSASIDRGEQYF
NA	TRBV5-1	TRBJ2-6	NA	TGCGCCAGCAGCCCGCCACCGGGGACAAGCTCTGGGGCCAACGTCCTGACTTTC	CASSPPPGTSSGANVLTF
NA	TRBV4-3	TRBJ1-4	TRBD1	TGCGCCAGCATCCAAGGGACAGGGAATGAAAAACTGTTTTTT	CASIQGTGNEKLFF
NA	TRBV13	TRBJ2-7	TRBD1	TGTGCCAGCAGCTTAAGACAGGGGGTGGGCGAGCAGTACTTC	CASSLRQGVGEQYF
NA	TRBV20-1	TRBJ2-7	NA	TGCAGTGCTAGAGATCCGAGGTTCTACGAGCAGTACTTC	CSARDPRFYEQYF
many	TRBV11-2	TRBJ1-2	NA	TGTGCCAGCAGCTTAGAGCAGTTTGCCCACGTCTATGGCTACACCTTC	CASSLEQFAHVYGYTF
NA	TRBV12-3/TRBV12-4	TRBJ2-3	NA	TGTGCCAGCAGTGCTCCCAACACAGATACGCAGTATTTT	CASSAPNTDTQYF
medium-sized	TRBV19	TRBJ1-5	TRBD1	TGTGCCAGTAGTGAGGGACAGCATAGCAATCAGCCCCAGCATTTT	CASSEGQHSNQPQHF
NA	TRBV7-9	TRBJ2-7	NA	TGTGCCAGCAGACGAGCAGGCTTCGAGCAGTACTTC	CASRRAGFEQYF
NA	TRBV25-1	TRBJ2-6	NA	TGTGCCAGCAGCGAATGGGGGGCCAACGTCCTGACTTTC	CASSEWGANVLTF
many	TRBV9	TRBJ2-2	TRBD2	TGTGCCAGCAGCGTAGGAGTAGCGGGGTACACCGGGGAGCTGTTTTTT	CASSVGVAGYTGELFF
NA	TRBV7-9	TRBJ2-7	NA	TGTGCCAGCAGCTTTGGTCTGGGGGCCTACGAGCAGTACTTC	CASSFGLGAYEQYF
NA	TRBV29-1	TRBJ1-2	NA	TGCAGCGTTGAAGGTCCCGCCTATGACTACACCTTC	CSVEGPAYDYTF
few	TRBV7-9	TRBJ1-6	NA	TGTGCCAGCAGCCCCGCGTCCCTGCCCCTCCACTTT	CASSPASLPLHF
NA	TRBV2	TRBJ2-3	NA	TGTGCCAGCTCACCCCCCGGTAACACAGATACGCAGTATTTT	CASSPPGNTDTQYF
NA	TRBV20-1	TRBJ1-6	TRBD1	TGCAGTGCTCCCGGGACAGTAGGGCCACCCCTCCACTTT	CSAPGTVGPPLHF
once	TRBV10-3	TRBJ2-3	NA	TGTGCCATCAGAACAGCGGTTAGCACAGATACGCAGTATTTT	CAIRTAVSTDTQYF
NA	TRBV29-1	TRBJ2-6	NA	TGCAGCGTTGGGGTAGGGGGGGACAACGTCCTGACTTTC	CSVGVGGDNVLTF